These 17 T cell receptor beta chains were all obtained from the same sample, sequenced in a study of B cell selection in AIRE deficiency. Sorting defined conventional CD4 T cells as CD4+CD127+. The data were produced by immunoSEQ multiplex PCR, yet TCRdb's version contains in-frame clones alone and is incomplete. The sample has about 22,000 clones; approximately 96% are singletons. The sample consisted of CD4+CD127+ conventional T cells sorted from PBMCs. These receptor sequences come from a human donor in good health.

In DNA form, the CDR3 reads TGTGCCAGCAGCAATACGGGACAGGGGACAGATACGCAGTATTTT. Translated, it gives CASSNTGQGTDTQYF. The rearrangement joins TRBV7-2 to TRBJ2-3, with 10 bases fitting TRBD1. Germline loops: CDR1 SGHTA, CDR2 FQGNSA. The trim removed 5 bases at V and 3 bases at J, leaving 5 bases unmatched. The CDR3 consists of 15 residues.

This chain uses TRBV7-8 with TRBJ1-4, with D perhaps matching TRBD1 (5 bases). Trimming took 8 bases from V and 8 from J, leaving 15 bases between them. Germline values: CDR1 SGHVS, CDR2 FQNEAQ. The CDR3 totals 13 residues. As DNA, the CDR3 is TGTGCCAGCGCCAGGGCTCCATACGAAAAACTGTTTTTT. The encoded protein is CASARAPYEKLFF.

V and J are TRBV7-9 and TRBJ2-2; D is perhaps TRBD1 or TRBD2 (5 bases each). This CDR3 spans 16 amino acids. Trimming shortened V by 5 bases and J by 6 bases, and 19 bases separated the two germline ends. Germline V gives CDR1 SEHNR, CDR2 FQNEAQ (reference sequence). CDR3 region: CASSPDGTGRAGELFF. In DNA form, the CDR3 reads TGTGCCAGCAGCCCCGACGGGACGGGAAGGGCCGGGGAGCTGTTTTTT.

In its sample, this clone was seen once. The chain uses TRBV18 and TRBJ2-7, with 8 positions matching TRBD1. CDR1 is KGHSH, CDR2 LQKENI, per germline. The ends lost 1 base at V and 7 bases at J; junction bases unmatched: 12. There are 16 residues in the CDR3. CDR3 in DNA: TGTGCCAGCTCACCACGGAGGGGACAGGTTGCCTGGGAGCAGTACTTC. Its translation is CASSPRRGQVAWEQYF.

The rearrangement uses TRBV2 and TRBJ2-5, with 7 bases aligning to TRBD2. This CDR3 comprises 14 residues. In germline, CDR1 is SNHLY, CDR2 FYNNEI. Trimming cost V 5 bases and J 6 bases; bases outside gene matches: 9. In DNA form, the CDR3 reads TGTGCCAGCAGTTCACAGACTAGCACACAGACCCAGTACTTC. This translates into CASSSQTSTQTQYF.

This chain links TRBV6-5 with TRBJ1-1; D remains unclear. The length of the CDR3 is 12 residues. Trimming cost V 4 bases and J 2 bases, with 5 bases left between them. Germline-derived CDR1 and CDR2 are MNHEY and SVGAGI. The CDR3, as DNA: TGTGCCAGCAGTTCCGTTAACACTGAAGCTTTCTTT. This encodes CASSSVNTEAFF.

The CDR3 DNA follows: TGTGCCAGCAGACAGTACAATGAGCAGTTCTTC. Its translation is CASRQYNEQFF. This chain joins TRBV6-1 and TRBJ2-1, with no clear D. The CDR3 consists of 11 residues. Trimming took off 6 bases at V and 4 bases at J, with 4 bases between the two ends. Germline-derived CDR1 and CDR2 are MNHNS and SASEGT.

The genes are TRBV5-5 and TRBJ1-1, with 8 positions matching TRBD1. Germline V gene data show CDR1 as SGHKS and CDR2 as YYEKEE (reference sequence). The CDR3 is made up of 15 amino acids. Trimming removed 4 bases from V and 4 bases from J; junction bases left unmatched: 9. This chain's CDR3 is CASSPRTGIGTEAFF. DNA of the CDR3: TGTGCCAGCAGCCCACGGACAGGGATTGGCACTGAAGCTTTCTTT.

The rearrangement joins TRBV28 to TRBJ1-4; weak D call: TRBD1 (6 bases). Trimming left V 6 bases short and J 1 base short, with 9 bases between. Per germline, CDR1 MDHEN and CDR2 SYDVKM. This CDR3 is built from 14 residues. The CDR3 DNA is TGTGCCAGCAGGGAGGGGGGAACTAATGAAAAACTGTTTTTT. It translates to CASREGGTNEKLFF.

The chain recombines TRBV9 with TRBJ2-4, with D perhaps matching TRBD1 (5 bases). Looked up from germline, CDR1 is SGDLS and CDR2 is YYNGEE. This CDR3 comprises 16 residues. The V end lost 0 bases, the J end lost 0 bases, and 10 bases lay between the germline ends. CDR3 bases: TGTGCCAGCAGCGTAGCCCCAGGGCTAGCCAAAAACATTCAGTACTTC. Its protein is CASSVAPGLAKNIQYF.

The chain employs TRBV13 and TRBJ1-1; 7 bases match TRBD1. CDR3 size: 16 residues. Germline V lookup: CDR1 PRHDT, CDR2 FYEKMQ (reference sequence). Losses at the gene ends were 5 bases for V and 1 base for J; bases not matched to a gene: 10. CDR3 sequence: CASSGRGKVTNTEAFF. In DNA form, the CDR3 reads TGTGCCAGCAGCGGCAGGGGGAAAGTGACGAACACTGAAGCTTTCTTT.

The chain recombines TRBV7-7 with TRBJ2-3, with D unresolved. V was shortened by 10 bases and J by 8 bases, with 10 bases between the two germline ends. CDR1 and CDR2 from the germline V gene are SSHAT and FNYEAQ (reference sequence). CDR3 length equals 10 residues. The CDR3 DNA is TGTGCCACTCTTCCTGGTACGCAGTATTTT. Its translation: CATLPGTQYF.

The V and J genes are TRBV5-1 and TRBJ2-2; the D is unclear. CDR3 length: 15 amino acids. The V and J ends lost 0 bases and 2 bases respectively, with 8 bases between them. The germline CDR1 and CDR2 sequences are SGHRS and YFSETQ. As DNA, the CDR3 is TGCGCCAGCAGCTTGGATGCAGCCAACACCGGGGAGCTGTTTTTT. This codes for CASSLDAANTGELFF.

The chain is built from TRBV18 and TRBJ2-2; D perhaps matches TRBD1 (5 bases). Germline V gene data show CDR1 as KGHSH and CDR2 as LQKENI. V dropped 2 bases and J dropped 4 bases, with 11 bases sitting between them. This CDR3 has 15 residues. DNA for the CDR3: TGTGCCAGCTCACCATATCAGGGTCTCACCGGGGAGCTGTTTTTT. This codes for CASSPYQGLTGELFF.

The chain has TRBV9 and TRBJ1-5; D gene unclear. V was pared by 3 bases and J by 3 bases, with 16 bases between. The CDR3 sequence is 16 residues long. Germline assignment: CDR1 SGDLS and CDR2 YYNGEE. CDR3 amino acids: CASSAGPLRDNQPQHF. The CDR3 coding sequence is TGTGCCAGCAGCGCCGGGCCTCTGAGGGACAATCAGCCCCAGCATTTT.

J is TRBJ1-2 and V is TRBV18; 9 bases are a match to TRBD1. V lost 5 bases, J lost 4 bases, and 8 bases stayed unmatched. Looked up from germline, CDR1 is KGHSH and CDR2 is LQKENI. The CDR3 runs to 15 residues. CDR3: CASSVPGTGPYGYTF. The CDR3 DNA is TGTGCCAGCTCAGTACCCGGGACAGGGCCCTATGGCTACACCTTC.

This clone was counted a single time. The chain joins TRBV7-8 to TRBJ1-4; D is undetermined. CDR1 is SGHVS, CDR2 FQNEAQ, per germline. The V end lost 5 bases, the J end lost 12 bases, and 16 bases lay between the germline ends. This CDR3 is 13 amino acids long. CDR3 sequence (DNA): TGTGCCAGCAGCCCAAAGGCTACTGTGGAACTGTTTTTT. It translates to CASSPKATVELFF. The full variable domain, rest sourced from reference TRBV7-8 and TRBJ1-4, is GAGVSQSPRYKVAKRGQDVALRCDPISGHVSLFWYQQALGQGPEFLTYFQNEAQLDKSGLPSDRFFAERPEGSVSTLKIQRTQQEDSAVYLCASSPKATVELFFGSGTQLSVL.